The 20 T cell receptor beta chains listed next were all sequenced from one sample in a study of cytomegalovirus exposure and HLA in healthy donors. PCR amplification relied on 60 Vbeta primers (plus 13 Jbeta primers). Clones were read by immunoSEQ multiplex PCR, and TCRdb kept only the in-frame ones, dropping some. The sample lists 150,000 to 200,000 clones; about 90% were seen once. The specimen sequenced was PBMCs. Receptors were obtained from a girl under three years old in good health and CMV-seronegative.

The chain is built from TRBV27 and TRBJ1-5, with D perhaps TRBD1 (5 bases). Looked up from germline, CDR1 is MNHEY and CDR2 is SMNVEV (reference sequence). The CDR3 length is 13 residues. V was shortened by 3 bases and J by 4 bases, with 7 bases between the two germline ends. Here the CDR3 reads CASSFGTNQPQHF. CDR3 bases: TGTGCCAGCAGTTTCGGGACTAATCAGCCCCAGCATTTT.

CDR3 DNA sequence: TGTGCCAGCAGCTTAGTGGGCGAGAAAACTGAAGCTTTCTTT. The encoded protein is CASSLVGEKTEAFF. The chain couples TRBV7-9 to TRBJ1-1, with D uncertain. Trimming pared 1 base from V and 5 bases from J, leaving 11 bases between. Germline loops: CDR1 SEHNR, CDR2 FQNEAQ (reference sequence). The CDR3 is made up of 14 amino acids. The full variable domain, completed using reference TRBV7-9 and TRBJ1-1, is DTGVSQNPRHKITKRGQNVTFRCDPISEHNRLYWYRQTLGQGPEFLTYFQNEAQLEKSRLLSDRFSAERPKGSFSTLEIQRTEQGDSAMYLCASSLVGEKTEAFFGQGTRLTVV.

This clone occurred a few times. V is TRBV27 and J is TRBJ2-3, with 11 bases matching TRBD2. V trimming: 5 bases; J trimming: 2 bases; junction bases outside the gene matches: 6. Germline V gene data show CDR1 as MNHEY and CDR2 as SMNVEV (reference sequence). This CDR3 is 16 amino acids long. The CDR3 loop reads CASSILAGGHTDTQYF. In DNA, the CDR3 is TGTGCCAGCAGTATTCTAGCGGGGGGTCACACAGATACGCAGTATTTT.

This chain joins TRBV29-1 and TRBJ1-2; D is unresolved. Trimming took off 5 bases at V and 0 bases at J, with 7 bases between the two ends. Looked up from germline, CDR1 is SQVTM and CDR2 is ANQGSEA. The CDR3 loop spans 12 amino acids. CDR3 amino acids: CSVQVTNYGYTF. The CDR3 bases are TGCAGCGTTCAGGTCACTAACTATGGCTACACCTTC.

V gene TRBV10-3 combines with J gene TRBJ1-2; TRBD1 might be the D (6 bases). The CDR3 is made up of 13 amino acids. The germline gives CDR1 ENHRY, CDR2 SYGVKD. Trimming shortened V by 6 bases and J by 3 bases, and 11 bases separated the two germline ends. In DNA form, the CDR3 reads TGTGCCATCAGCCTGGACAGTCACTATGGCTACACCTTC. It codes for CAISLDSHYGYTF.

The chain joins TRBV4-2 to TRBJ2-3, with D tentatively TRBD2 (6 bases). The ends were cut back, 1 base at V and 2 bases at J, with 13 bases in the middle. Germline loops: CDR1 LGHNA, CDR2 YNFKEQ. The CDR3 contains 16 residues. The CDR3 spells CASSQVRGVNTDTQYF. CDR3 sequence (DNA): TGTGCCAGCAGCCAAGTCCGCGGGGTAAACACAGATACGCAGTATTTT.

The V call is TRBV25-1, the J call TRBJ1-6; no definite D call. Per the germline V gene, CDR1 is MGHDK and CDR2 is SYGVNS. This CDR3 has 14 residues. Between the trimmed V and J ends, which lost 2 bases and 10 bases, there was a span of 12 bases. The CDR3, as DNA: TGTGCCAGCAGTGAACGCATGGGCCGGTCACCCCTCCACTTT. Translation gives CASSERMGRSPLHF. The whole variable domain, filled in from reference TRBV25-1 and TRBJ1-6, reads EADIYQTPRYLVIGTGKKITLECSQTMGHDKMYWYQQDPGMELHLIHYSYGVNSTEKGDLSSESTVSRIRTEHFPLTLESARPSHTSQYLCASSERMGRSPLHFGNGTRLTVT.

The chain carries TRBV30 and TRBJ2-3, with 11 bases fitting TRBD2. The CDR3 spans 15 residues. V was clipped by 3 bases and J by 6 bases; unmatched bases: 8. The germline gives CDR1 GTSNPN, CDR2 SVGIG (reference sequence). CDR3 sequence: CAWSQLAGARDTQYF. The CDR3 DNA follows: TGTGCCTGGAGCCAACTAGCGGGAGCTCGGGATACGCAGTATTTT.

The V gene is TRBV5-8, the J gene TRBJ1-2; tentatively, D is TRBD1 (6 bases). The CDR3 runs to 16 residues. Germline-derived CDR1 and CDR2 are SGHTS and YDEGEE. The germline V and J ends were trimmed by 0 bases and 8 bases, with 20 bases remaining between them. CDR3 bases: TGTGCCAGCAGCTTGGGAAGGGGGGGGGCTTCGAGAGGCTACACCTTC. Protein: CASSLGRGGASRGYTF.

This rearrangement joins TRBV4-3 to TRBJ2-5; maybe TRBD2 (6 bases). Trimming cost V 5 bases and J 1 base, with 17 bases left between them. This CDR3 has 16 amino acids. Germline V gives CDR1 LGHNA, CDR2 YSLEER. This chain's CDR3 is CASSMNIEEGQETQYF. CDR3 DNA: TGCGCCAGCAGCATGAATATTGAGGAGGGCCAAGAGACCCAGTACTTC.

V and J are TRBV9 and TRBJ1-4, with D perhaps TRBD1 (6 bases). Trimming stripped 5 bases from V and 6 bases from J, with 14 bases between. CDR1 is SGDLS and CDR2 is YYNGEE in the germline V gene. The CDR3 is made up of 14 amino acids. CDR3 in amino acids: CASSPGGGYEKLFF. As DNA, the CDR3 is TGTGCCAGCAGTCCTGGGGGCGGTTATGAAAAACTGTTTTTT.

The chain has TRBV19 and TRBJ2-1, with TRBD2 matching over 9 bases. The CDR3 extends over 19 amino acids. CDR1 and CDR2 from the germline V gene are LNHDA and SQIVND (reference sequence). V lost 3 bases, J lost 6 bases, and 18 bases stayed unmatched. In DNA, the CDR3 is TGTGCCAGTAGTATCTCCGTTGGGCTGGTAGCGGGAGTCGGCAATGAGCAGTTCTTC. Its translation is CASSISVGLVAGVGNEQFF.

About this clone: One end of the junction varies from germline; a read error may be responsible. The gene calls are TRBV9 and TRBJ1-5; D uncertain. Germline assignment: CDR1 SGDLS and CDR2 YYNGEE. The CDR3 sequence is 13 residues long. The CDR3 DNA reads TGTGCCAGCAGCCCGGGAGTAGGGCAGCTCCAGCATTTT. Its translation: CASSPGVGQLQHF.

In regard to this clone: At the DNA level, this CDR3 is encoded by other sequences in the same sample as well. The chain couples TRBV15 to TRBJ2-5; 7 bases are a match to TRBD1. CDR3 length equals 14 residues. The junction had 0 bases not matched to a gene; V was cut back by 0 bases and J by 2 bases. The germline V gene has CDR1 LNHNV and CDR2 YYDKDF (reference sequence). The CDR3 nucleotides read TGTGCCACCAGCAGAGACAGGGGGCAAGAGACCCAGTACTTC. Translated: CATSRDRGQETQYF.

The genes are TRBV6-6 and TRBJ1-2, with D unresolved. In germline, CDR1 is MNHNY, CDR2 SVGAGI (reference sequence). The CDR3 is 14 residues long. The germline V and J ends were trimmed by 0 bases and 6 bases, with 11 bases remaining between them. The CDR3 is CASSYSSTADGYTF. CDR3 DNA: TGTGCCAGCAGTTACTCGAGTACAGCGGATGGCTACACCTTC.

This chain joins TRBV19 and TRBJ2-5, with 10 bases identical to TRBD1. TRBJ2-7 explains the end of the DNA better; the J call may be wrong. Germline V gene sequence: CDR1 LNHDA, CDR2 SQIVND (reference sequence). The CDR3 contains 14 residues. Here the CDR3 DNA reads TGTGCCAGTAGTCCCGGACAGGGGGCCTACGAGCAGTACTTC. Its protein product is CASSPGQGAYEQYF.

The chain uses TRBV13 and TRBJ2-1, with TRBD2 identical over 9 bases. The germline gives CDR1 PRHDT, CDR2 FYEKMQ (reference sequence). The length of the CDR3 is 18 residues. J was trimmed by 1 base and V by 5 bases; bases with no gene match: 12. CDR3 region: CASSTLLAGTTSYNEQFF. The DNA for the CDR3 is TGTGCCAGCAGCACCCTACTAGCGGGTACAACTTCCTACAATGAGCAGTTCTTC. The full variable domain, its missing parts supplied by reference TRBV13 and TRBJ2-1, is AAGVIQSPRHLIKEKRETATLKCYPIPRHDTVYWYQQGPGQDPQFLISFYEKMQSDKGSIPDRFSAQQFSDYHSELNMSSLELGDSALYFCASSTLLAGTTSYNEQFFGPGTRLTVL.

This clone was seen only a few times. This chain links TRBV2 with TRBJ2-1, with D maybe TRBD2 (7 bases). The V and J ends lost 8 bases and 5 bases respectively, with 16 bases between them. The V gene's germline CDR1 is SNHLY and CDR2 FYNNEI. There are 14 residues in the CDR3. The CDR3 sequence is CASDLREGDNEQFF. The DNA of the CDR3 is TGTGCCAGCGATTTGAGGGAGGGGGACAATGAGCAGTTCTTC.

V gene TRBV2 combines with J gene TRBJ2-7; 7 bases map to TRBD2. This CDR3 has 16 amino acids. The V gene end was trimmed by 7 bases and the J gene end by 3 bases; junction bases not matched to a gene: 15. Per the germline V gene, CDR1 is SNHLY and CDR2 is FYNNEI. Here the CDR3 reads CASKEGGRARVYEQYF. The CDR3 DNA is TGTGCCAGCAAAGAGGGTGGGAGGGCCCGAGTCTACGAGCAGTACTTC.

This clone appeared once. The chain couples TRBV30 to TRBJ2-3, with TRBD1 identical over 9 bases. Germline V gene sequence: CDR1 GTSNPN, CDR2 SVGIG (reference sequence). The V gene end was trimmed by 4 bases and the J gene end by 4 bases; junction bases not matched to a gene: 9. This CDR3 contains 15 residues. CDR3 sequence (DNA): TGTGCCTGGACAGCCGGGACAGGGCCCTCAGATACGCAGTATTTT. Amino acid sequence: CAWTAGTGPSDTQYF.